The 9 T cell receptor beta chains presented below share a single source sample, sequenced in a study of neurological immune-mediated disorders. MiXCR, run by TCRdb on the 5' RACE reads, gives a single entry per CDR3 protein. Among tens of thousands of distinct CDR3 sequences listed, around 10% were seen once. Source material: PBMCs. The receptor source for this set is a man aged 60-69 years in good health.

At least ten counts were recorded for this clonotype. The chain uses TRBV7-2 and TRBJ1-2, with 10 nucleotides matching TRBD1. The germline CDR1 and CDR2 sequences are SGHTA and FQGNSA. The CDR3 covers 15 residues. V shed 4 bases and J 7 bases; nucleotides not matched to a gene: 9. CDR3 coding DNA: TGTGCCAGCAGCTCTTCGACAGGGGGCGCTCGTGGCTACACCTTC. It yields the protein CASSSSTGGARGYTF. Based on the CDR3 plus reference TRBV7-2 and TRBJ1-2, the full variable domain is GAGVSQSPSNKVTEKGKDVELRCDPISGHTALYWYRQSLGQGLEFLIYFQGNSAPDKSGLPSDRFSAERTGGSVSTLTIQRTQQEDSAVYLCASSSSTGGARGYTFGSGTRLTVV.

The sample holds many counts of this clonotype. The chain combines TRBV29-1 with TRBJ1-1; D is undetermined. The germline gives CDR1 SQVTM, CDR2 ANQGSEA. V was pared by 7 bases and J by 0 bases, with 9 bases between. The CDR3 spans 12 residues. The CDR3 here is CSGGGMNTEAFF. CDR3 nucleotide sequence: TGCAGCGGCGGCGGGATGAACACTGAAGCTTTCTTT.

This clonotype came up many times. The V gene is TRBV5-1, the J gene TRBJ1-5; D possibly corresponds to TRBD1 (5 bases). CDR3 size: 14 residues. The germline V gene has CDR1 SGHRS and CDR2 YFSETQ. The V end was cut by 0 bases, the J end by 5 bases, with 9 bases between. The CDR3 protein is CASSLGGFDQPQHF. The CDR3 bases are TGCGCCAGCAGCTTGGGGGGGTTCGATCAGCCCCAGCATTTT.

This clonotype showed up many times. The chain couples TRBV7-8 to TRBJ1-4; maybe TRBD1 (5 bases). Germline assignment: CDR1 SGHVS and CDR2 FQNEAQ. CDR3 length: 15 amino acids. Trimming took off 5 bases at V and 8 bases at J, with 18 bases between the two ends. The CDR3 sequence: CASSPGDPPEEKLFF. Written as DNA, the CDR3 is TGTGCCAGCAGCCCTGGGGACCCACCTGAGGAAAAACTGTTTTTT.

This clonotype occurred many times. This rearrangement joins TRBV27 to TRBJ1-6; D is possibly TRBD1 (6 bases). The CDR3 has 15 residues. Deletions cut 3 bases from V and 10 bases from J, with 16 bases between. Germline V gene sequence: CDR1 MNHEY, CDR2 SMNVEV (reference sequence). The CDR3 is CASSLRDTTGSPLHF. Here the CDR3 DNA reads TGTGCCAGCAGTTTGCGGGACACAACGGGATCACCCCTCCACTTT.

This clonotype was observed many times. The chain links TRBV20-1 to TRBJ2-7; D is perhaps TRBD2 (6 bases). CDR1 and CDR2 (germline): DFQATT, SNEGSKA (reference sequence). The CDR3 spans 13 residues. The V gene lost 5 bases and the J gene lost 0 bases, with 11 bases spanning the gap. CDR3 in amino acids: CSAPTSDSYEQYF. In nucleotides, the CDR3 is TGCAGTGCTCCGACTAGTGACTCCTACGAGCAGTACTTC.

With respect to this clonotype: Compared with germline, one end of the junction differs, possibly owing to a read error. This chain connects TRBV7-2 to TRBJ2-2; 9 positions match TRBD1. The V gene's germline CDR1 is SGHTA and CDR2 FQGNSA. The CDR3 sequence is 12 residues long. CDR3 residues: CASSNRDREMFF. In nucleotides, the CDR3 is TGTGCCAGCAGCAATCGGGACAGGGAGATGTTTTTT. The whole variable domain, remainder taken from reference TRBV7-2 and TRBJ2-2, is GAGVSQSPSNKVTEKGKDVELRCDPISGHTALYWYRQSLGQGLEFLIYFQGNSAPDKSGLPSDRFSAERTGGSVSTLTIQRTQQEDSAVYLCASSNRDREMFFGEGSRLTVL.

This clonotype has at least ten counts. Germline is not matched at one junction end, which may reflect a read error. The chain combines TRBV28 with TRBJ1-2, with a tentative D call TRBD1 (5 bases). This CDR3 has 16 amino acids. The germline CDR1 and CDR2 sequences are MDHEN and SYDVKM. The CDR3 sequence is CASSLSREASSYDYTF. In DNA form, the CDR3 reads TGTGCCAGCAGTTTGTCCAGGGAGGCCTCTTCGTATGACTACACCTTC.

In regard to this clonotype: Just one base apart from a much larger clone, this may be a read error. The J gene is TRBJ1-1, the V gene TRBV27, with TRBD1 identical over 7 bases. Germline V gene data show CDR1 as MNHEY and CDR2 as SMNVEV (reference sequence). V dropped 5 bases and J dropped 14; count of bases not matched to a gene: 11. The length of the CDR3 is 12 residues. The CDR3 DNA sequence: TGTGCCAGCAGTGCCTCTAGGGGGCAGGCGTTCTTT. Translated: CASSASRGQAFF.